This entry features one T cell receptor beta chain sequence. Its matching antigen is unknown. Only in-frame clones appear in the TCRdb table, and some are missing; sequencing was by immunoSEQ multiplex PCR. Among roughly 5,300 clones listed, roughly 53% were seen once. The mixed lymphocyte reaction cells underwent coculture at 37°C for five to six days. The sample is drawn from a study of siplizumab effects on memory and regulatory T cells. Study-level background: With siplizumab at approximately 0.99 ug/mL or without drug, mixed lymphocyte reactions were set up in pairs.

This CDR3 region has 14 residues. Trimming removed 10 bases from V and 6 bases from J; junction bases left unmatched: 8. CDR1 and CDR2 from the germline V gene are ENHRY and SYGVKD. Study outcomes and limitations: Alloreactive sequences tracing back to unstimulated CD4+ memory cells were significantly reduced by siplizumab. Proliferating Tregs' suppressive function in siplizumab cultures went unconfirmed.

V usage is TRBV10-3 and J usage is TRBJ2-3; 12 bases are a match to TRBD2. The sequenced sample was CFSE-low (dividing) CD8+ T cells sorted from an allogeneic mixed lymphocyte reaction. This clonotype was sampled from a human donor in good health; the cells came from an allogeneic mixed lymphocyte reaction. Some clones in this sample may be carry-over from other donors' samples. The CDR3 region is CATRTSGVLDTQYF. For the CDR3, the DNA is TGTGCCACCCGGACTAGCGGGGTGCTGGATACGCAGTATTTT.